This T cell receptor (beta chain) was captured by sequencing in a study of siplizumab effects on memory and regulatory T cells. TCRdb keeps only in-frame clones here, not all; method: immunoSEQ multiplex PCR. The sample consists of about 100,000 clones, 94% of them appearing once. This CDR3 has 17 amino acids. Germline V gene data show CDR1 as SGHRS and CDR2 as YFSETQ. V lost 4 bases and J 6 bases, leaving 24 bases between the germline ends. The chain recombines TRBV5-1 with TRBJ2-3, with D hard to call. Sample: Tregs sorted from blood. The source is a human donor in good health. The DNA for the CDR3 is TGCGCCAGCAGCCCAGCCTTCGGGTCAAAGGTACCTGATACGCAGTATTTT. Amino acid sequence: CASSPAFGSKVPDTQYF.